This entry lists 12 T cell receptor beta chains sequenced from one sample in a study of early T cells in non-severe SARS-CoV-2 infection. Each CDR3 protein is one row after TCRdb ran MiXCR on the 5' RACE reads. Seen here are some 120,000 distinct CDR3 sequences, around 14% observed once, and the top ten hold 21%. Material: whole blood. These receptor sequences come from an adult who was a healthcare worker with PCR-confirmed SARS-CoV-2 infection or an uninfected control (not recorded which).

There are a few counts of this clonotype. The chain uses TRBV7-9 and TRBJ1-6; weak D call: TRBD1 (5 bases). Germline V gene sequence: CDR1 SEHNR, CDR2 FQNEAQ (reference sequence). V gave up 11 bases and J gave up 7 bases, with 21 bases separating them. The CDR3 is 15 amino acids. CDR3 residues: CAGREGLRGNSPLHF. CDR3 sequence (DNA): TGTGCCGGGAGAGAAGGCCTTCGGGGCAATTCACCCCTCCACTTT.

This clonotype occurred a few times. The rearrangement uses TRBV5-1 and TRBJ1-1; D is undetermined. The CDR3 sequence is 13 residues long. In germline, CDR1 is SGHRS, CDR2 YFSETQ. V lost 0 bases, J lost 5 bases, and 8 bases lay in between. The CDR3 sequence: CASSLGMRTEAFF. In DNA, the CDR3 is TGCGCCAGCAGCTTGGGAATGAGGACTGAAGCTTTCTTT.

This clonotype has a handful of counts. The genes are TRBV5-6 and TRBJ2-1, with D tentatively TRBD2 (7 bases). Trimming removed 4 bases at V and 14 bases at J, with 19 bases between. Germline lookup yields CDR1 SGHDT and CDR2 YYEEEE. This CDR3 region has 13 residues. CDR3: CASSHGGPPAEFF. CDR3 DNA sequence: TGTGCCAGCAGCCACGGGGGGCCACCCGCCGAGTTCTTC.

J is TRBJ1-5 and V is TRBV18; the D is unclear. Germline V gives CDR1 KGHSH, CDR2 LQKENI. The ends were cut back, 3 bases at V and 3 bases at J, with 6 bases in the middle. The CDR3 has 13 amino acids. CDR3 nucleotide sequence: TGTGCCAGCTCACCCCCTAACAATCAGCCCCAGCATTTT. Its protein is CASSPPNNQPQHF.

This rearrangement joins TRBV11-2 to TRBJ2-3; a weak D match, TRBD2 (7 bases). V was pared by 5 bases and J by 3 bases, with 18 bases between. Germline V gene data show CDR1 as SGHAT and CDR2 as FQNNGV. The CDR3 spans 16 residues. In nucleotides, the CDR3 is TGTGCCAGCAGCAAAGAAGGGGGGGCCGGAACAGATACGCAGTATTTT. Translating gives CASSKEGGAGTDTQYF.

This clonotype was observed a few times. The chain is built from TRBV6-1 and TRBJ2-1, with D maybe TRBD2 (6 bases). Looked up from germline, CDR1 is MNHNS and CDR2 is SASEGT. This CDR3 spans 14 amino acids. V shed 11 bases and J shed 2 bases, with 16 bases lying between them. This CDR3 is CAGSEGGTYNEQFF. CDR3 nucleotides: TGTGCCGGCTCCGAGGGCGGGACCTACAATGAGCAGTTCTTC.

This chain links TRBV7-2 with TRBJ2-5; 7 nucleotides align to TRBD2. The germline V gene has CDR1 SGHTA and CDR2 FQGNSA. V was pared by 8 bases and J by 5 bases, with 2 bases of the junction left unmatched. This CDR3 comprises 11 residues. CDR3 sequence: CASVGGETQYF. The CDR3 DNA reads TGTGCCAGCGTGGGGGGGGAGACCCAGTACTTC.

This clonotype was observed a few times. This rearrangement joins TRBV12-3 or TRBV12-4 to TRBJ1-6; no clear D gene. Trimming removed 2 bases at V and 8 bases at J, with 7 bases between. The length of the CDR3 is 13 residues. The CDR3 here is CASSLSGYSPLHF. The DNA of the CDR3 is TGTGCCAGCAGTTTATCTGGGTATTCACCCCTCCACTTT.

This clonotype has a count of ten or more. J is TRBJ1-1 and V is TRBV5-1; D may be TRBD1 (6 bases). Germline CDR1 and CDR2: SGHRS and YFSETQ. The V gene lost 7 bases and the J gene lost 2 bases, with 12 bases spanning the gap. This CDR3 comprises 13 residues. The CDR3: CASSQQGNTEAFF. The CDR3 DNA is TGCGCCAGCTCCCAACAGGGAAACACTGAAGCTTTCTTT.

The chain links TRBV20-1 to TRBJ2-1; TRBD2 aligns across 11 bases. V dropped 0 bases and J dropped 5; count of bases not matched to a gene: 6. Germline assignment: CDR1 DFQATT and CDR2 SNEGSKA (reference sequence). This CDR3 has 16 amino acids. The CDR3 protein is CSARDRSTSGNNEQFF. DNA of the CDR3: TGCAGTGCTAGAGATCGTTCGACTAGCGGGAACAATGAGCAGTTCTTC.

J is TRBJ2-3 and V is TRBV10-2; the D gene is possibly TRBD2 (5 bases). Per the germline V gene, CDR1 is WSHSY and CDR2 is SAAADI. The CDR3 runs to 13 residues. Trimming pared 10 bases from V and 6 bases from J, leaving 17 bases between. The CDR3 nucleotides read TGCGCCACCAATCAACTAGTTTCGGATACGCAGTATTTT. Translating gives CATNQLVSDTQYF.

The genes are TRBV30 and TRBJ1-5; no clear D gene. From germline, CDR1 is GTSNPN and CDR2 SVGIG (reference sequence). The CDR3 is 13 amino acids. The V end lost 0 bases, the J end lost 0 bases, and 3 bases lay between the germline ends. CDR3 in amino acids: CAWSVYSNQPQHF. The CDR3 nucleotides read TGTGCCTGGAGTGTATATAGCAATCAGCCCCAGCATTTT.